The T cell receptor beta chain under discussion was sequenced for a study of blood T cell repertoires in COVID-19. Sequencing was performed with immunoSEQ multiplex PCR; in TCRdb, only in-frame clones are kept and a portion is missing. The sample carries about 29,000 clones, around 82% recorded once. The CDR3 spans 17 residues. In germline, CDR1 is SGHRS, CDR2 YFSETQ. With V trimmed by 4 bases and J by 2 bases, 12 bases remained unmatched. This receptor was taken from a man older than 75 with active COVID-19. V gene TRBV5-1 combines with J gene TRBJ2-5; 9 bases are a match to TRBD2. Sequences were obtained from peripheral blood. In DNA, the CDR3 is TGCGCCAGCAGCCAAAGTAGCGGGGGTAAAAAACAAGAGACCCAGTACTTC. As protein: CASSQSSGGKKQETQYF.